This TCR beta chain came from a study of T-cell memory formation after mild COVID-19. General study points: The second-wave clones peaking on day 37 were not confirmed as SARS-CoV-2-specific.

This clonotype was detected a few times. Its antigen remains unknown. Per germline, CDR1 MGHRA and CDR2 YSYEKL. V was cut by 4 bases and J by 0 bases, with 18 bases left in between. CDR3 length equals 17 residues. It was 5'RACE with constant-segment primers that produced the TCR alpha and TCR beta cDNA libraries, which carried sample barcodes and UMIs. TCRdb analysed the 5' RACE reads with MiXCR anew, one entry per CDR3 protein. The data contain about 400,000 distinct CDR3 sequences, approximately 16% of them singletons. The source is a man younger than 35 who had mild COVID-19 (a few samples of this study predate the infection). Cell type and time point are not known. Sequenced material: PBMCs or a T cell subset sorted from them (not recorded which). The gene calls are TRBV4-1 and TRBJ1-2; D remains unclear. The DNA of the CDR3 is TGCGCCAGCAGCCCCCCAGGAAGGGCGAGAGCTAACTATGGCTACACCTTC. Residues: CASSPPGRARANYGYTF.